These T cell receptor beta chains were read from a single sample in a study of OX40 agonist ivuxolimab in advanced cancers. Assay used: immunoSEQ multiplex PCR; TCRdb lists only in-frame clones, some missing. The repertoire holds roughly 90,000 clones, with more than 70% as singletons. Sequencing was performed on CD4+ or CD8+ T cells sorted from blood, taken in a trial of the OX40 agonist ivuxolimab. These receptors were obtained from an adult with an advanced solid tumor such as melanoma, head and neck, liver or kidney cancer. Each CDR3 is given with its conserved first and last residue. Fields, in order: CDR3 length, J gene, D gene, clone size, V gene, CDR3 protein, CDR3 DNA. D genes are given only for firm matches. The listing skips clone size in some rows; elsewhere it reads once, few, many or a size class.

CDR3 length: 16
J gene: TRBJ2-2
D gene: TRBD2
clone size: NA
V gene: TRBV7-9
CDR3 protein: CASSSKRGSNTGELFF
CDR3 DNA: TGTGCCAGCAGCTCTAAGCGGGGATCGAACACCGGGGAGCTGTTTTTT

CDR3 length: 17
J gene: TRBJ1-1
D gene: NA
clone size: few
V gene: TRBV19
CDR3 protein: CASSNIRGHRLNTEAFF
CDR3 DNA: TGTGCCAGTAGTAACATACGGGGTCACAGATTGAACACTGAAGCTTTCTTT

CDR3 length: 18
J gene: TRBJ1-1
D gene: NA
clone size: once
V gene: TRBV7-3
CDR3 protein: CASSLSEAGRPTPAEAFF
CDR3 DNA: TGTGCCAGCAGCTTAAGTGAGGCGGGCAGACCTACCCCCGCTGAAGCTTTCTTT

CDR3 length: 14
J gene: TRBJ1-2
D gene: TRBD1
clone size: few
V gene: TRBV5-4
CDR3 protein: CASSLVTGPYGYTF
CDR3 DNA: TGTGCCAGCAGCCTGGTGACAGGGCCCTATGGCTACACCTTC

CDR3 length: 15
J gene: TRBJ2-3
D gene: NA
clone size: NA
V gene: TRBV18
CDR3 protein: CASSPSDRGTDTQYF
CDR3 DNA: TGTGCCAGCTCACCTAGCGATAGGGGCACAGATACGCAGTATTTT

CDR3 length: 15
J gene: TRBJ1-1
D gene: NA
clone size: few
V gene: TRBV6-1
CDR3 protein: CASSEIGGTIRWAFF
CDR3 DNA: TGTGCCAGCAGTGAAATAGGGGGGACAATACGTTGGGCTTTCTTT

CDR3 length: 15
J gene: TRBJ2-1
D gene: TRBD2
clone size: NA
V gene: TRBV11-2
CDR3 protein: CASSFSLAGYNEQFF
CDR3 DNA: TGTGCCAGCAGCTTTTCACTAGCGGGCTACAATGAGCAGTTCTTC

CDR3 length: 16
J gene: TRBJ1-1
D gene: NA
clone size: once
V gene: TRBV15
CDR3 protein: CATSRGVLGPNTEAFF
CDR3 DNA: TGTGCCACCAGCCGGGGGGTACTGGGGCCAAACACTGAAGCTTTCTTT

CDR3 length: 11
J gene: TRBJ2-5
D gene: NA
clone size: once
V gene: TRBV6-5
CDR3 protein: CASRLRETQYF
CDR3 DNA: TGTGCCAGCAGACTAAGGGAGACCCAGTACTTC

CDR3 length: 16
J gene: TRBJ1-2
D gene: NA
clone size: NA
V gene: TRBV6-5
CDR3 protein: CASSYSQRSANYGYTF
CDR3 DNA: TGTGCCAGCAGTTACTCGCAACGGTCAGCTAACTATGGCTACACCTTC

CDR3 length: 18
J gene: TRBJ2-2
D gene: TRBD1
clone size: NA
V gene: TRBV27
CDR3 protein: CASAALWGQGRFTGELFF
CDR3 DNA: TGTGCCAGCGCTGCCCTATGGGGACAGGGGCGATTCACCGGGGAGCTGTTTTTT

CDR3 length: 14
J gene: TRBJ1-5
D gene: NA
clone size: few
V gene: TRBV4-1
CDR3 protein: CASSQEGSNQPQHF
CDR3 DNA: TGCGCCAGCAGCCAAGAAGGAAGCAATCAGCCCCAGCATTTT

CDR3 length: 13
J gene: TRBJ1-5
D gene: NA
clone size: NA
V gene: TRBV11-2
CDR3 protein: CASSVSLNQPQHF
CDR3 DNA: TGTGCCAGCAGCGTAAGCCTCAATCAGCCCCAGCATTTT

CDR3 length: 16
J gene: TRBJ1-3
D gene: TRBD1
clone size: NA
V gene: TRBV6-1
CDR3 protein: CASSETGGRSGNTIYF
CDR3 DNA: TGTGCCAGCAGTGAAACAGGGGGGAGGTCTGGAAACACCATATATTTT

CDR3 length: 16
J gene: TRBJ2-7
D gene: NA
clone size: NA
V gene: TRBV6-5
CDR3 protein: CASSWSGPRGTYEQYF
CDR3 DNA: TGTGCCAGCAGTTGGTCCGGGCCCCGGGGGACCTACGAGCAGTACTTC

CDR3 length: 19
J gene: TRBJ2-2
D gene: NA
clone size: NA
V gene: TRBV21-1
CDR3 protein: CASSKEESREPSDTGELFF
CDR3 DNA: TGTGCCAGCAGCAAAGAGGAGTCGCGGGAGCCCTCGGACACCGGGGAGCTGTTTTTT

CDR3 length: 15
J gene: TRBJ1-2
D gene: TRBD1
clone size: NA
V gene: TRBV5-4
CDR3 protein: CASSLGGDRDRGYTF
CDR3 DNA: TGTGCCAGCAGCTTGGGGGGGGACAGGGATCGTGGCTACACCTTC

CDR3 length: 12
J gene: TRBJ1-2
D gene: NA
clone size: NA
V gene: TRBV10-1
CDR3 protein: CARTSPGYGYTF
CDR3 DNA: TGCGCCAGAACCAGCCCGGGGTATGGCTACACCTTC

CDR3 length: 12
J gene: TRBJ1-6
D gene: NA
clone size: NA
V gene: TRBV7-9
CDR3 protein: CASSLSSSPLHF
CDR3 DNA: TGTGCCAGCAGCTTATCGTCTTCACCCCTCCACTTT

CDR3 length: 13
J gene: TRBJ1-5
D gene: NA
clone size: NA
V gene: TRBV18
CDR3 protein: CASSLHPDQPQHF
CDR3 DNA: TGTGCCAGCTCCCTTCACCCAGACCAGCCCCAGCATTTT

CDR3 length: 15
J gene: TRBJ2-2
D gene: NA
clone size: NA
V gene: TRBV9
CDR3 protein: CASSVAQGPQYQLFF
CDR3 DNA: TGTGCCAGCAGCGTAGCACAGGGACCCCAGTACCAGCTGTTTTTT

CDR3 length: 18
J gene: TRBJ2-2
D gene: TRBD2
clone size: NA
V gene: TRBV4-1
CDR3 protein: CASSQAGLAGVGTGELFF
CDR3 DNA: TGCGCCAGCAGCCAGGCGGGACTAGCGGGAGTAGGCACCGGGGAGCTGTTTTTT

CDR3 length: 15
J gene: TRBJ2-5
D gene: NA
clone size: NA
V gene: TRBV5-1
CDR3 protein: CASSLGMGLGETQYF
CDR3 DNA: TGCGCCAGCAGCTTGGGGATGGGGCTTGGGGAGACCCAGTACTTC

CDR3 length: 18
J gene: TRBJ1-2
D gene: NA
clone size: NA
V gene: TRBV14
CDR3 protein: CASSQDRRGGRLTYGYTF
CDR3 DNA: TGTGCCAGCAGCCAAGATCGGAGGGGGGGGCGGCTGACCTATGGCTACACCTTC

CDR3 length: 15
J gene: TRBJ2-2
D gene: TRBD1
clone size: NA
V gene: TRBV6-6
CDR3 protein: CASSYGDSNTGELFF
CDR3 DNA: TGTGCCAGCAGTTACGGGGACAGTAACACCGGGGAGCTGTTTTTT

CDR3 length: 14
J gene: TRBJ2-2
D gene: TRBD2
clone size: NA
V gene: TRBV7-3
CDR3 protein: CASSGSGNSGELFF
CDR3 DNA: TGTGCCAGCAGTGGTAGCGGGAACTCCGGGGAGCTGTTTTTT

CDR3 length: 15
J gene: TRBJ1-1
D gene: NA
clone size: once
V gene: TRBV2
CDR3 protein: CASSEGGSLWTEAFF
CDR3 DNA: TGTGCCAGCAGTGAAGGGGGCTCCCTGTGGACTGAAGCTTTCTTT

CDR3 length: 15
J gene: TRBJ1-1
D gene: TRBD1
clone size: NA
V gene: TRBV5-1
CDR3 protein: CASSPGTGGFTEAFF
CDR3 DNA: TGCGCCAGCAGCCCCGGGACAGGTGGCTTCACTGAAGCTTTCTTT

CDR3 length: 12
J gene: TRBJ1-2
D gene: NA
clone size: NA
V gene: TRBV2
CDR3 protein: CASYRVNYGYTF
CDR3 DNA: TGTGCCAGTTACAGGGTTAACTATGGCTACACCTTC

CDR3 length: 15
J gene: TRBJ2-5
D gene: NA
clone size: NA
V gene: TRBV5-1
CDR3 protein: CASSEGPGYQETQYF
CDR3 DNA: TGCGCCAGCAGCGAGGGCCCAGGGTACCAAGAGACCCAGTACTTC

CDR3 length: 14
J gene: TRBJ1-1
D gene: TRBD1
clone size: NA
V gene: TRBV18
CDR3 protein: CASSPLGGNTEAFF
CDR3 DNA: TGTGCCAGCTCACCATTAGGGGGCAACACTGAAGCTTTCTTT

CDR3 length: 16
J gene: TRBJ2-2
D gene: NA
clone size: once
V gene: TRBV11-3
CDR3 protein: CASSLVGFENTGELFF
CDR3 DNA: TGTGCCAGCAGCTTAGTGGGTTTCGAAAACACCGGGGAGCTGTTTTTT

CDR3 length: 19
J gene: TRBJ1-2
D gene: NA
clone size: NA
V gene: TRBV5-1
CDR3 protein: CASSRDYRGVDYVGYGYTF
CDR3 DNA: TGCGCCAGCAGCCGGGATTATAGGGGCGTAGATTACGTTGGCTATGGCTACACCTTC

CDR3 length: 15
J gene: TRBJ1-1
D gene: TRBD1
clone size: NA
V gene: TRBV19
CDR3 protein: CASSAGTGGAAEAFF
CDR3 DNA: TGTGCCAGTAGTGCCGGGACAGGGGGCGCCGCTGAAGCTTTCTTT

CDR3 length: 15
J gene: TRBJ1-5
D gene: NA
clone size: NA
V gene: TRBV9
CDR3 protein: CASSSRRDTNQPQHF
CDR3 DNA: TGTGCCAGCAGCTCGCGAAGGGACACAAATCAGCCCCAGCATTTT

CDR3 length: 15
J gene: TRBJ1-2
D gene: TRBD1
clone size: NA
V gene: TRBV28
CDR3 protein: CASSTTGGADYGYTF
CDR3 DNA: TGTGCCAGCAGTACCACAGGGGGCGCGGACTATGGCTACACCTTC

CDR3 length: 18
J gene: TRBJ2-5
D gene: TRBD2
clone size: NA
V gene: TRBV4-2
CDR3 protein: CASSQERSGGATRETQYF
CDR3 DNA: TGTGCCAGCAGCCAAGAGCGTAGCGGGGGGGCCACGCGGGAGACCCAGTACTTC

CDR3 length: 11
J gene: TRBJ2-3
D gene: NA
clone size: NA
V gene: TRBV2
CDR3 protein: CASTDRNTQYF
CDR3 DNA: TGTGCCAGCACAGATCGAAATACGCAGTATTTT

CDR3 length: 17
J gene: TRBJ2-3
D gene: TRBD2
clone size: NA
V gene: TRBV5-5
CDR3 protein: CASSLVVSGTSTDTQYF
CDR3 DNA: TGTGCCAGCAGCTTGGTGGTTAGCGGGACGAGCACAGATACGCAGTATTTT

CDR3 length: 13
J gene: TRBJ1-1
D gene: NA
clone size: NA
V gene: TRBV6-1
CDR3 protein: CASSESFSTEAFF
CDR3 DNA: TGTGCCAGCAGTGAAAGTTTTAGCACTGAAGCTTTCTTT

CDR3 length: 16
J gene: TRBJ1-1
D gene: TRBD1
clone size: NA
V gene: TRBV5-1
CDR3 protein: CASSTVYRDRNTEAFF
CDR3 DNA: TGCGCCAGCAGCACGGTTTACCGGGACAGGAACACTGAAGCTTTCTTT

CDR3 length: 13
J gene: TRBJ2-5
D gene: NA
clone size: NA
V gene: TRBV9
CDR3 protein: CASSSGIQETQYF
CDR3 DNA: TGTGCCAGCAGTAGTGGCATCCAGGAGACCCAGTACTTC

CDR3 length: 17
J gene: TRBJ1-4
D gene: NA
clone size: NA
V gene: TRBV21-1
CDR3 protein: CASSKDTGGWTNEKLFF
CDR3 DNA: TGTGCCAGCAGCAAAGATACAGGGGGATGGACTAATGAAAAACTGTTTTTT

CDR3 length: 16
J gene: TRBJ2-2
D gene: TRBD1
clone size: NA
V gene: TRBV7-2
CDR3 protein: CASSPTGTGGYRELFF
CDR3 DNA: TGTGCCAGCAGCCCGACCGGGACAGGAGGGTACCGGGAGCTGTTTTTT

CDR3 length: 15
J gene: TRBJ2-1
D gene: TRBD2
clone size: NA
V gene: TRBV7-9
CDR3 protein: CASSFWRGRADEQFF
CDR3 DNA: TGTGCCAGCAGCTTCTGGCGCGGGAGGGCGGATGAGCAGTTCTTC